The rows below give T cell receptor beta chains drawn from one sample of a study of CD8+CD57+ T cells in acquired aplastic anemia. Each CDR3 protein is one row after TCRdb ran MiXCR on the reads. The table records around 120,000 distinct CDR3 sequences, almost 40% of them present only once. Sequencing was done on a sample of sorted CD4+, CD8+, or CD8+CD57+ T cells (not recorded which) from PBMCs. The receptors here all came from a human donor with aplastic anemia. Both conserved end residues are part of each CDR3. The D gene is left open where the match is weak. The size field is filled for only some rows; it gives once, few, many or a size class.

v_call	d_call	clone_size	j_call	cdr3_aa	cdr3_nt
TRBV2	-	many	TRBJ1-5	CASSEGYQPQHF	TGTGCCAGCAGTGAGGGGTATCAGCCCCAGCATTTT
TRBV5-1	-	many	TRBJ2-4	CASSLDRGGIQYF	TGCGCCAGCAGCTTGGACCGAGGGGGCATTCAGTACTTC
TRBV6-1	-	many	TRBJ1-2	CASSAVRGAGGYTF	TGTGCCAGCAGTGCCGTGAGGGGGGCTGGGGGCTACACCTTC
TRBV19	TRBD1	-	TRBJ1-6	CASSLGTGVDSPLHF	TGTGCCAGTAGTCTCGGGACAGGGGTTGATTCACCCCTCCACTTT
TRBV9	-	many	TRBJ1-5	CASSVDWNQPQHF	TGTGCCAGCAGCGTAGACTGGAATCAGCCCCAGCATTTT
TRBV2	TRBD1	many	TRBJ1-6	CASRDSNSPLHF	TGTGCCAGTCGGGACAGTAATTCACCCCTCCACTTT
TRBV10-2	-	-	TRBJ1-3	CASSESGNTIYF	TGCGCCAGCAGTGAGTCCGGAAACACCATATATTTT
TRBV2	-	-	TRBJ2-2	CASRGPRGGELFF	TGTGCCAGCAGAGGCCCCAGAGGCGGGGAGCTGTTTTTT
TRBV20-1	TRBD1	few	TRBJ1-2	CSARARTGVLNYGYTF	TGCAGTGCTAGGGCTCGGACAGGGGTTTTAAACTATGGCTACACCTTC
TRBV15	TRBD2	few	TRBJ2-5	CATSGTSGGASQETQYF	TGTGCCACCAGCGGCACTAGCGGGGGGGCATCACAAGAGACCCAGTACTTC
TRBV15	-	many	TRBJ1-3	CATSPTARGISGNTIYF	TGTGCCACCAGCCCAACCGCGAGGGGTATCTCTGGAAACACCATATATTTT
TRBV20-1	-	many	TRBJ1-4	CSARNNEKLFF	TGCAGTGCTAGAAATAATGAAAAACTGTTTTTT
TRBV7-7	-	few	TRBJ2-2	CASSQDSGTGELFF	TGTGCCAGCAGCCAGGACAGTGGGACCGGGGAGCTGTTTTTT
TRBV5-1	TRBD2	few	TRBJ2-1	CASSLAPGLAGAREFF	TGCGCCAGCAGCTTGGCCCCGGGACTAGCGGGGGCCCGGGAGTTCTTC
TRBV14	TRBD1	many	TRBJ1-4	CASSQVGQGNEKLFF	TGTGCCAGCAGCCAAGTCGGACAGGGGAATGAAAAACTGTTTTTT
TRBV10-3	-	once	TRBJ1-5	CAISVGRDFGQPQHF	TGTGCCATCAGTGTAGGCAGGGATTTTGGGCAGCCCCAGCATTTT